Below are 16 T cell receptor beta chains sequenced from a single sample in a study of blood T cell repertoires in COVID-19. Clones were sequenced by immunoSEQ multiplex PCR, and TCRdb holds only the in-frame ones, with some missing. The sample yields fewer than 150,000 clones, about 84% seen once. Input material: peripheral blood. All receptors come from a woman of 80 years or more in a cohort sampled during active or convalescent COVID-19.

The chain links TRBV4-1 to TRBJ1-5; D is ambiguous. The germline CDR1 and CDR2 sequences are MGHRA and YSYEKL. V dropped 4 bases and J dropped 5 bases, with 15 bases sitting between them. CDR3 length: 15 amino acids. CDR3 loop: CASSRGIQLDQPQHF. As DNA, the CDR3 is TGCGCCAGCAGCCGAGGGATTCAGTTAGATCAGCCCCAGCATTTT.

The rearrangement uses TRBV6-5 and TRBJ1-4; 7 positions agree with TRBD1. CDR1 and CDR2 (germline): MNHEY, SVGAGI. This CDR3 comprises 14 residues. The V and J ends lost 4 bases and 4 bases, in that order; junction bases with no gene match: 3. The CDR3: CASSSTGFNEKLFF. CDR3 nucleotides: TGTGCCAGCAGTTCGACAGGGTTTAATGAAAAACTGTTTTTT.

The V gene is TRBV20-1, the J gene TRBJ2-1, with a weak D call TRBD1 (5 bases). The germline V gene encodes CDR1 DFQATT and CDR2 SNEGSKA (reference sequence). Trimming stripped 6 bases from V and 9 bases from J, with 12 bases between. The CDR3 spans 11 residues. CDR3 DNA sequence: TGCAGTGCGATGCAGGGTCCTGAGCAGTTCTTC. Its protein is CSAMQGPEQFF.

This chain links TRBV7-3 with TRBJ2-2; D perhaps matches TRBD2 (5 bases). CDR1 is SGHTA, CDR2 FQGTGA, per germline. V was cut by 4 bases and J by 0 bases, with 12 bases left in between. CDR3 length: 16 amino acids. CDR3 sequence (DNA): TGTGCCAGCAGCTCCGGGGTGTGGTCGAACACCGGGGAGCTGTTTTTT. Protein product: CASSSGVWSNTGELFF.

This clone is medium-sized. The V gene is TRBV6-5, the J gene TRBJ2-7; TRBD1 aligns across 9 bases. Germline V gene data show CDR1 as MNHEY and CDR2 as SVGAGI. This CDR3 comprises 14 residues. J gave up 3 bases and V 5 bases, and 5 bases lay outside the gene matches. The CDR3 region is CASSLRDRDYEQYF. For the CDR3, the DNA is TGTGCCAGCAGTCTCCGGGACAGGGACTACGAGCAGTACTTC.

CDR3 loop: CASSAGGLGYTF. The CDR3 DNA is TGTGCCAGCAGTGCGGGGGGCTTAGGCTACACCTTC. This chain links TRBV27 with TRBJ1-2; TRBD1 is a possible D gene (6 bases). The V and J ends lost 5 bases and 8 bases respectively, with 12 bases between them. Germline CDR1 reads MNHEY; CDR2 reads SMNVEV (reference sequence). The CDR3 extends over 12 amino acids.

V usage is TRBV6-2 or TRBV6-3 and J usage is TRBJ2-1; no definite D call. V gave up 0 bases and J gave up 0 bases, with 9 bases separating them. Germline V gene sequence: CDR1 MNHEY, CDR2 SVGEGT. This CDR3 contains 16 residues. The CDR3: CASSYSLAASYNEQFF. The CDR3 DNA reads TGTGCCAGCAGTTACTCGCTGGCGGCCTCCTACAATGAGCAGTTCTTC.

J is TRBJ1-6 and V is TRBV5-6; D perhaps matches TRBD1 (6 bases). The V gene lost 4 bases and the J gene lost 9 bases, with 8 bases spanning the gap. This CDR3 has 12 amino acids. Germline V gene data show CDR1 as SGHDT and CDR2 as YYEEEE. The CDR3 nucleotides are TGTGCCAGCAGCGGACAGCTTTCACCCCTCCACTTT. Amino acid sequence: CASSGQLSPLHF.

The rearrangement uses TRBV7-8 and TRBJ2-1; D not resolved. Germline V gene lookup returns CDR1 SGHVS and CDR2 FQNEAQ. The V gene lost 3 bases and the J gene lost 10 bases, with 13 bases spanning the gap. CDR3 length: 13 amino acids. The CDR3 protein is CASSFREGGEQFF. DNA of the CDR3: TGTGCCAGCAGCTTCCGTGAAGGCGGAGAGCAGTTCTTC.

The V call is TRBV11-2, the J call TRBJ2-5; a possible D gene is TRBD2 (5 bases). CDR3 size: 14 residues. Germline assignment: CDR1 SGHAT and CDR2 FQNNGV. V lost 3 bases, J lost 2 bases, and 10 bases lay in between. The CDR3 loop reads CASSFRGVQETQYF. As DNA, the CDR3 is TGTGCCAGCAGCTTTCGGGGTGTGCAAGAGACCCAGTACTTC.

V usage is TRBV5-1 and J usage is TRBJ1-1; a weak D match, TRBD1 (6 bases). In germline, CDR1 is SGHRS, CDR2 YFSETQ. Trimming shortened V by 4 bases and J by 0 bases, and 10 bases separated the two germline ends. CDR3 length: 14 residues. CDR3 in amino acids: CASSEQGMNTEAFF. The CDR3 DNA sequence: TGCGCCAGCAGCGAGCAGGGGATGAACACTGAAGCTTTCTTT.

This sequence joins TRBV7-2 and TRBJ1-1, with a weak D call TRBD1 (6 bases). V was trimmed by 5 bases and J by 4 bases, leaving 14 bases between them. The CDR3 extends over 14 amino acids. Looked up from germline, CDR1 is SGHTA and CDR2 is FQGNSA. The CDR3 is CASSVQGRGTEAFF. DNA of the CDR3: TGTGCCAGCAGCGTACAGGGCAGGGGCACTGAAGCTTTCTTT.

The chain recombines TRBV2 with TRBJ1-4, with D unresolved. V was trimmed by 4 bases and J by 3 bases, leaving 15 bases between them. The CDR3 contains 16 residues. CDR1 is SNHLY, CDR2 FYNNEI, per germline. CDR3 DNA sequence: TGTGCCAGCAGTGGAGACCCCCCGGCGGCTAATGAAAAACTGTTTTTT. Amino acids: CASSGDPPAANEKLFF.

The CDR3, as DNA: TGTGCCACCAGTGATGGACAGGGGGCAGGGTACAATGAGCAGTTCTTC. Residues: CATSDGQGAGYNEQFF. The genes are TRBV24-1 and TRBJ2-1; 11 bases agree with TRBD1. The CDR3 has 16 residues. The V gene's germline CDR1 is KGHDR and CDR2 SFDVKD. V dropped 3 bases and J dropped 4; count of bases not matched to a gene: 4.

The CDR3 region has the DNA TGTGCCAGCAGTTTCGTGGTACCTGGCTCTGAGCAGTTCTTC. Its translation: CASSFVVPGSEQFF. This chain connects TRBV27 to TRBJ2-1; no firm D call. The CDR3 contains 14 residues. Per germline, CDR1 MNHEY and CDR2 SMNVEV (reference sequence). Between the trimmed V and J ends, which lost 3 bases and 9 bases, there was a span of 15 bases.

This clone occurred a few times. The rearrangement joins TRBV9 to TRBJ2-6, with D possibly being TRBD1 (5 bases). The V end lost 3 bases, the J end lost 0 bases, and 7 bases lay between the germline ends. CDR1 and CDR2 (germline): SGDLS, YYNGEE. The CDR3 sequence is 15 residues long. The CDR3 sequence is CASSAQGSGANVLTF. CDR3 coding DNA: TGTGCCAGCAGCGCCCAGGGCTCTGGGGCCAACGTCCTGACTTTC.